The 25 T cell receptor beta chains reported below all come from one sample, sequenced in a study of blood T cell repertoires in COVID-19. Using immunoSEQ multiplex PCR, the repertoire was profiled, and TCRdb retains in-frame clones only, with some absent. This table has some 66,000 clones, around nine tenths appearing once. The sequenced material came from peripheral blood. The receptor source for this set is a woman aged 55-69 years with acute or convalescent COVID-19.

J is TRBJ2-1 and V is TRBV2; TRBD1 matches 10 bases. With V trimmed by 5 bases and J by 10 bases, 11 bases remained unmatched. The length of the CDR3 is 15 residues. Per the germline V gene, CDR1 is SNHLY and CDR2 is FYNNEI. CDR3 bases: TGTGCCAGCAGTACCGACAGGGGGCAGTTTTGGGAGCAGTTCTTC. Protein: CASSTDRGQFWEQFF.

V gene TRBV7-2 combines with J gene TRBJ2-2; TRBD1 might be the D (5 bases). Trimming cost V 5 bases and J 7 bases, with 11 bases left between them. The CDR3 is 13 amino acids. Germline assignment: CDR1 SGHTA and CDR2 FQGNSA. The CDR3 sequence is CASSRLQGGELFF. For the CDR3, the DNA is TGTGCCAGCAGCCGATTGCAGGGCGGGGAGCTGTTTTTT. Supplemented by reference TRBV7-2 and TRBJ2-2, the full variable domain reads GAGVSQSPSNKVTEKGKDVELRCDPISGHTALYWYRQSLGQGLEFLIYFQGNSAPDKSGLPSDRFSAERTGGSVSTLTIQRTQQEDSAVYLCASSRLQGGELFFGEGSRLTVL.

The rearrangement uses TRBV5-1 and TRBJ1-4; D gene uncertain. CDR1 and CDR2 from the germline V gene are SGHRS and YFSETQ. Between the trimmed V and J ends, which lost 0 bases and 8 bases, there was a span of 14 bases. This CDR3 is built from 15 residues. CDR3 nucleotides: TGCGCCAGCAGCTTGGGGACTGTCTTAGGAGAAAAACTGTTTTTT. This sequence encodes CASSLGTVLGEKLFF.

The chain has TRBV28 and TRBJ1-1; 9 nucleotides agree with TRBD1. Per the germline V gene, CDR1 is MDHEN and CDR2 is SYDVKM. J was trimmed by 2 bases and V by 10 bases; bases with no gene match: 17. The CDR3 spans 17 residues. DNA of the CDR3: TGTGCCACCCGTTGGCCGACAGGGGGACCTTCAAACACTGAAGCTTTCTTT. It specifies CATRWPTGGPSNTEAFF.

CDR3 sequence (DNA): TGTGCCAGCAGTGAAGGCCCAGGTCTAGAGCAGTACGTC. The encoded protein is CASSEGPGLEQYV. This chain uses TRBV6-1 with TRBJ2-7; unclear D gene. V was trimmed by 1 base and J by 7 bases, leaving 11 bases between them. CDR1 and CDR2 (germline): MNHNS, SASEGT. There are 13 residues in the CDR3.

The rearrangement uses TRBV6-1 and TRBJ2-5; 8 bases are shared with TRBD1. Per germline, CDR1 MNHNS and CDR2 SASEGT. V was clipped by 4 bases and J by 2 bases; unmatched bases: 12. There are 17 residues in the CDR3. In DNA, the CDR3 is TGTGCCAGCAGTGCAATGGGCGGACAGGGCGGTCAAGAGACCCAGTACTTC. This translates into CASSAMGGQGGQETQYF.

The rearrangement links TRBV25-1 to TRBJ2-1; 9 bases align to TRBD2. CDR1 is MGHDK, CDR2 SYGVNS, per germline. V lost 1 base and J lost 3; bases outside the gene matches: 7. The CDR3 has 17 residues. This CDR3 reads CASSESRLAGIYNEQFF. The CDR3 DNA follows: TGTGCCAGCAGTGAATCGCGGCTAGCGGGGATCTACAATGAGCAGTTCTTC. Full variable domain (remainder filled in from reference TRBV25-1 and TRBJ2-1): EADIYQTPRYLVIGTGKKITLECSQTMGHDKMYWYQQDPGMELHLIHYSYGVNSTEKGDLSSESTVSRIRTEHFPLTLESARPSHTSQYLCASSESRLAGIYNEQFFGPGTRLTVL.

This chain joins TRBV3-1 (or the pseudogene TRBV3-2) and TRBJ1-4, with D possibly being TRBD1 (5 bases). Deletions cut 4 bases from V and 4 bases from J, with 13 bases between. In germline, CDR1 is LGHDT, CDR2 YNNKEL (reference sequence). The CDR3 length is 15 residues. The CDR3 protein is CASSLQEGFNEKLFF. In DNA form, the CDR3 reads TGTGCCAGCAGCCTACAGGAGGGCTTTAATGAAAAACTGTTTTTT.

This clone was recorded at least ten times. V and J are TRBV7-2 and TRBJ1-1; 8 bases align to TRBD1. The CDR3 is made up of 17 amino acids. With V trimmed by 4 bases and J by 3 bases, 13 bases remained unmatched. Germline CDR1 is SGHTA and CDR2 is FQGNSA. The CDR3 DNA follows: TGTGCCAGCAGCTCGGGACAGGTGGTAACTTGGGACACTGAAGCTTTCTTT. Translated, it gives CASSSGQVVTWDTEAFF.

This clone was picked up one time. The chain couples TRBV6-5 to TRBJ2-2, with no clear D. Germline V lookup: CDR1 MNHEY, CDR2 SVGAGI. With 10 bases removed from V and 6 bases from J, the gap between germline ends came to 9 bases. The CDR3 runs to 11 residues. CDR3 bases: TGTGCCATGCGTCGATCCGGGGAGCTGTTTTTT. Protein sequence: CAMRRSGELFF.

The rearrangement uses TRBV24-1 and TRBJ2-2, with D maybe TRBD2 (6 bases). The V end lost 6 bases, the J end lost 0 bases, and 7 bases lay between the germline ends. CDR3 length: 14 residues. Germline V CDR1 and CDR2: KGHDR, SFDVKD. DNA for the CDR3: TGTGCCACCAGTCCGGGGGCGAACACCGGGGAGCTGTTTTTT. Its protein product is CATSPGANTGELFF.

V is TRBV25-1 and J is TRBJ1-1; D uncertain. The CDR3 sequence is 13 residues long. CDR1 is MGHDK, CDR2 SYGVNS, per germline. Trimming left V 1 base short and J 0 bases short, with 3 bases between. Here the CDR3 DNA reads TGTGCCAGCAGTGAATTCATGAACACTGAAGCTTTCTTT. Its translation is CASSEFMNTEAFF.

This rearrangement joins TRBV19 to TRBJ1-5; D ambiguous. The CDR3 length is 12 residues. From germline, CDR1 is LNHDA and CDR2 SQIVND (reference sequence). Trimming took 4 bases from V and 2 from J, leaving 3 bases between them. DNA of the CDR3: TGTGCCAGTAGTACCGGCAATCAGCCCCAGCATTTT. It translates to CASSTGNQPQHF.

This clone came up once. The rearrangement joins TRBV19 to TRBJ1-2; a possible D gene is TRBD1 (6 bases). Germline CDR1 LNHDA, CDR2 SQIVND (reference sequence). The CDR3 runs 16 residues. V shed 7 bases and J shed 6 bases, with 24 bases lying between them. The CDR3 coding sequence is TGTGCCAGTACCAGTATAGGGGGTGGGGGCTACCATGGCTACACCTTC. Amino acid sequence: CASTSIGGGGYHGYTF.

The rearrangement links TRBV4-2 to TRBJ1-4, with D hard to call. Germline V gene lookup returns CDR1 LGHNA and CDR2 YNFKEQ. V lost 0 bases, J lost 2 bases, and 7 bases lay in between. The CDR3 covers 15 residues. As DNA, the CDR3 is TGTGCCAGCAGCCAAGATCTCGGGACTAATGAAAAACTGTTTTTT. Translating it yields CASSQDLGTNEKLFF.

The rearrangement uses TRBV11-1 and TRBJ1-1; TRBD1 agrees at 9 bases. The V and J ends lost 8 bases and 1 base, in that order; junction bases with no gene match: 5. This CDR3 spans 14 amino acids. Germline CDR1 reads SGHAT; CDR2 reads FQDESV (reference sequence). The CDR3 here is CASSKQGANTEAFF. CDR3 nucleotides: TGTGCCAGCTCGAAACAGGGGGCGAACACTGAAGCTTTCTTT. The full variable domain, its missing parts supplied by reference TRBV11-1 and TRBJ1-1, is EAEVAQSPRYKITEKSQAVAFWCDPISGHATLYWYRQILGQGPELLVQFQDESVVDDSQLPKDRFSAERLKGVDSTLKIQPAELGDSAMYLCASSKQGANTEAFFGQGTRLTVV.

The CDR3 coding sequence is TGTGCCAGCAGTCGTCAACAGGGGAACTATGGCTACACCTTC. This encodes CASSRQQGNYGYTF. The J gene is TRBJ1-2, the V gene TRBV28; 7 nucleotides agree with TRBD1. The CDR3 covers 14 residues. After removal of 5 bases from V and 2 bases from J, the junction contained 5 bases not matched to a gene. CDR1 is MDHEN, CDR2 SYDVKM, per germline.

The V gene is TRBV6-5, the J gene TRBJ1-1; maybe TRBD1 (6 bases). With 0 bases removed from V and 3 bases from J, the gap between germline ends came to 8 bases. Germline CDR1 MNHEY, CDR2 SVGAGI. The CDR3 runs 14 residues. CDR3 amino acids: CASSYSNRDTEAFF. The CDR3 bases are TGTGCCAGCAGTTACTCTAACAGGGACACTGAAGCTTTCTTT.

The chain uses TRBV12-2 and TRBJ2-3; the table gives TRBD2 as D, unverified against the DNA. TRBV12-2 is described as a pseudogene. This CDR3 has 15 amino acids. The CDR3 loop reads CASRPEGPGTDTQYF. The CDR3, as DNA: TGTGCAAGTCGCCCCGAGGGCCCCGGCACAGATACGCAGTATTTT.

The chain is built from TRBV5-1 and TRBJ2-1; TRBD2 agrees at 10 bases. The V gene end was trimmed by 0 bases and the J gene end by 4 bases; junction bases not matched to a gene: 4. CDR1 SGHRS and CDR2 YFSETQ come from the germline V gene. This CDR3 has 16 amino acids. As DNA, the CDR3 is TGCGCCAGCAGCTTGGGACTAGCGGGCTATTACAATGAGCAGTTCTTC. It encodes CASSLGLAGYYNEQFF.

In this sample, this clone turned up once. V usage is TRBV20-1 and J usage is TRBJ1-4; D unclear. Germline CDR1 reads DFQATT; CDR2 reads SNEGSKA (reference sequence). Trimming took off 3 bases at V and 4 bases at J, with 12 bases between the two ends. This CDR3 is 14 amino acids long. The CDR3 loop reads CSASSGLINEKLFF. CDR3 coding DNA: TGCAGTGCTAGTAGCGGGCTTATTAATGAAAAACTGTTTTTT.

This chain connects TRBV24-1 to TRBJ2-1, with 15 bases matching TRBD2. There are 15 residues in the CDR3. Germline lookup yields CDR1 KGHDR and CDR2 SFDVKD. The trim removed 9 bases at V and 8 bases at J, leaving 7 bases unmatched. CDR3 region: CATPRTSGREDEQFF. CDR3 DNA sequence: TGTGCCACCCCACGGACTAGCGGGAGGGAGGATGAGCAGTTCTTC.

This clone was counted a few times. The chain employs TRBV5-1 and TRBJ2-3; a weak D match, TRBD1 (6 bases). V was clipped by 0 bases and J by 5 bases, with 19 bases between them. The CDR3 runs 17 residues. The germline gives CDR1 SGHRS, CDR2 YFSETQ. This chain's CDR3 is CASSLESRGRGGDTQYF. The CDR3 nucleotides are TGCGCCAGCAGCTTGGAGTCCAGGGGCCGAGGAGGAGATACGCAGTATTTT. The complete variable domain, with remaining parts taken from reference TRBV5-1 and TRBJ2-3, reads KAGVTQTPRYLIKTRGQQVTLSCSPISGHRSVSWYQQTPGQGLQFLFEYFSETQRNKGNFPGRFSGRQFSNSRSEMNVSTLELGDSALYLCASSLESRGRGGDTQYFGPGTRLTVL.

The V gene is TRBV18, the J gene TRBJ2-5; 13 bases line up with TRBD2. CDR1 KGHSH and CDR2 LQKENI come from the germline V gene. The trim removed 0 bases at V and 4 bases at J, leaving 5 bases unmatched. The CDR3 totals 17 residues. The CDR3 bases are TGTGCCAGCTCACCACCGCGACTAGCGGGAGGTGGAGAGACCCAGTACTTC. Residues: CASSPPRLAGGGETQYF.

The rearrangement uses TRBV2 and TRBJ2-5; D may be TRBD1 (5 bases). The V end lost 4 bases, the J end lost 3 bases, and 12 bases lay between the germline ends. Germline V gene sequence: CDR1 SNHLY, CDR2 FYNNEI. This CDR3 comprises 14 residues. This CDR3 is CASSADGREETQYF. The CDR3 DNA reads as TGTGCCAGCAGTGCGGACGGCAGGGAAGAGACCCAGTACTTC.